In its sample, the clone carrying this T cell receptor beta chain was seen many times. Its antigen is not known. The sample is drawn from a study of response to subunit inactivated influenza vaccine. V shed 4 bases and J shed 6 bases, with 10 bases lying between them. The germline gives CDR1 SQVTM, CDR2 ANQGSEA. This CDR3 spans 11 amino acids. One entry per CDR3 protein results from TCRdb running MiXCR on the RT-PCR reads. The sample records about 780,000 distinct CDR3 sequences, around 20% being singletons. Study-level points and caveats: New T cells are recruited in small numbers by each seasonal influenza vaccination, according to the authors' suggestion.

The starting material was PBMCs from blood, obtained less than 6 days after vaccination. The source of this sequence is a man aged 50 or older who received an inactivated influenza vaccine. The chain uses TRBV29-1 and TRBJ2-7; unclear D gene. The CDR3 loop reads CSVVRQTEQYF. CDR3 bases: TGCAGCGTTGTACGCCAGACCGAGCAGTACTTC.